The 22 T cell receptor beta chains below come from one sample, sequenced in a study of T cell repertoires in cytomegalovirus infection. A single record per CDR3 protein comes from TCRdb applying MiXCR to the reads. The data contain about 76,000 distinct CDR3 sequences, more than 3.5% of them seen just once; the ten biggest clones take up approximately 5%. The sample consisted of PBMCs. The receptors originated from a human donor in good health (CMV status not recorded). Some clones in this sample may be carry-over from other donors' samples.

This clonotype was seen ten or more times. The chain uses TRBV7-9 and TRBJ2-7; TRBD2 matches 13 bases. Germline CDR1 and CDR2: SEHNR and FQNEAQ (reference sequence). V dropped 4 bases and J dropped 4; count of bases not matched to a gene: 10. The CDR3 length is 17 residues. CDR3 coding DNA: TGTGCCAGCAGCTCGTTAACTCGACTAGCGGGGGGATACGAGCAGTACTTC. Amino acid sequence: CASSSLTRLAGGYEQYF.

This clonotype was picked up many times. The V gene is TRBV28, the J gene TRBJ1-1; D remains ambiguous. CDR3 size: 16 residues. The germline CDR1 and CDR2 sequences are MDHEN and SYDVKM. The germline V and J ends were trimmed by 8 bases and 1 base, with 20 bases remaining between them. This CDR3 reads CASSEARGLENTEAFF. CDR3 DNA sequence: TGTGCCAGCTCCGAGGCCCGGGGTCTTGAGAACACTGAAGCTTTCTTT.

This clonotype came up many times. This rearrangement joins TRBV2 to TRBJ1-2, with a tentative D call TRBD1 (6 bases). V shed 4 bases and J shed 8 bases, with 14 bases lying between them. The CDR3 covers 13 residues. CDR1 and CDR2 (germline): SNHLY, FYNNEI. The DNA of the CDR3 is TGTGCCAGCAGTGCAACGGGGGCGCGGGGCTACACCTTC. Its protein product is CASSATGARGYTF.

This clonotype showed up many times. The chain couples TRBV6-1 to TRBJ2-1; D is perhaps TRBD2 (6 bases). V was cut by 7 bases and J by 9 bases, with 22 bases left in between. The CDR3 covers 15 residues. Germline V gene data show CDR1 as MNHNS and CDR2 as SASEGT. The CDR3 coding sequence is TGTGCCAGCACCATACCTCCGGGCCGGGGAGGTGAGCAGTTCTTC. Translated, it gives CASTIPPGRGGEQFF.

This clonotype occurred many times. V and J are TRBV28 and TRBJ1-1; TRBD1 matches 8 bases. Germline assignment: CDR1 MDHEN and CDR2 SYDVKM. The CDR3 runs to 14 residues. V lost 3 bases, J lost 5 bases, and 5 bases stayed unmatched. The CDR3 sequence: CASSFPTGGTEAFF. The CDR3 DNA reads TGTGCCAGCAGTTTTCCCACAGGGGGGACTGAAGCTTTCTTT.

This clonotype was counted ten times or more. The V call is TRBV25-1, the J call TRBJ1-1, with 10 nucleotides matching TRBD1. CDR3 length: 14 amino acids. CDR1 and CDR2 (germline): MGHDK, SYGVNS. The junction had 6 bases not matched to a gene; V was cut back by 8 bases and J by 3 bases. DNA of the CDR3: TGTGCCAGCTCAAGGACAGGGGGAGACACTGAAGCTTTCTTT. It encodes CASSRTGGDTEAFF.

This clonotype was seen many times. A read error may produce the germline difference seen at one junction end. The chain is built from TRBV12-3 or TRBV12-4 and TRBJ1-2, with D hard to call. The CDR3 runs 13 residues. DNA of the CDR3: TGTGCCAGCAGTCTAGCGGAGAACTATGGCTACACCTTC. This gives the protein CASSLAENYGYTF.

The genes are TRBV7-2 and TRBJ2-7; perhaps TRBD2 as D (6 bases). V lost 2 bases and J lost 5, with 16 bases in between. The germline gives CDR1 SGHTA, CDR2 FQGNSA. The CDR3 totals 15 residues. The CDR3, as DNA: TGTGCCAGCAGCTTATATCGCGGGATCTTGAACGAGCAGTACTTC. Translation gives CASSLYRGILNEQYF.

This clonotype was counted at least ten times. V and J are TRBV28 and TRBJ1-5; 9 nucleotides line up with TRBD1. V lost 6 bases to trimming and J lost 5 bases; unmatched junction nucleotides: 5. CDR1 MDHEN and CDR2 SYDVKM come from the germline V gene. The CDR3 contains 14 residues. CDR3 sequence: CASSLGQGHQPQHF. The CDR3 DNA reads TGTGCCAGCAGCCTGGGACAGGGCCATCAGCCCCAGCATTTT. Complete variable domain (other parts from reference TRBV28 and TRBJ1-5): DVKVTQSSRYLVKRTGEKVFLECVQDMDHENMFWYRQDPGLGLRLIYFSYDVKMKEKGDIPEGYSVSREKKERFSLILESASTNQTSMYLCASSLGQGHQPQHFGDGTRLSIL.

This clonotype was detected many times. The chain links TRBV7-2 to TRBJ1-5; 8 nucleotides agree with TRBD1. CDR1 SGHTA and CDR2 FQGNSA come from the germline V gene. V was pared by 1 base and J by 2 bases, with 1 base of the junction left unmatched. This CDR3 spans 15 amino acids. CDR3: CASSLVGQGNQPQHF. The CDR3 nucleotides read TGTGCCAGCAGCTTAGTGGGACAGGGCAATCAGCCCCAGCATTTT.

This clonotype was found many times. The chain couples TRBV2 to TRBJ2-7, with D possibly TRBD1 on 6 matching bases. CDR1 SNHLY and CDR2 FYNNEI come from the germline V gene. V dropped 8 bases and J dropped 4 bases, with 15 bases sitting between them. CDR3 length: 13 amino acids. DNA of the CDR3: TGTGCCAGCGTCCAATCAACAGGGTACGAGCAGTACTTC. Encoded protein: CASVQSTGYEQYF. The variable domain in full, completed from reference TRBV2 and TRBJ2-7, reads EPEVTQTPSHQVTQMGQEVILRCVPISNHLYFYWYRQILGQKVEFLVSFYNNEISEKSEIFDDQFSVERPDGSNFTLKIRSTKLEDSAMYFCASVQSTGYEQYFGPGTRLTVT.

In its sample, this clonotype was seen many times. CDR3 coding DNA: TGTGCCAGCAGCTTAGCTCCTGGCTTTGGTGGCTACACCTTC. Translating gives CASSLAPGFGGYTF. V usage is TRBV7-2 and J usage is TRBJ1-2; D is uncertain. CDR3 length equals 14 residues. V lost 0 bases, J lost 7 bases, and 12 bases lay in between. The germline V gene has CDR1 SGHTA and CDR2 FQGNSA.

Ten or more counts support this clonotype. The genes are TRBV7-8 and TRBJ1-1; the D is unclear. CDR3 size: 15 residues. Germline V gene lookup returns CDR1 SGHVS and CDR2 FQNEAQ. The V end was cut by 2 bases, the J end by 0 bases, with 10 bases between. The CDR3, as DNA: TGTGCCAGCAGCTTACGGGTCTCAGTGAACACTGAAGCTTTCTTT. It encodes CASSLRVSVNTEAFF.

This clonotype was counted ten times or more. The V gene is TRBV7-2, the J gene TRBJ1-1; 8 bases are a match to TRBD1. CDR3 size: 16 residues. CDR1 and CDR2 (germline): SGHTA, FQGNSA. Trimming at V came to 6 bases and at J to 0 bases, leaving 9 bases not matched to a gene. Here the CDR3 reads CASSPRQGWVNTEAFF. DNA for the CDR3: TGTGCCAGCAGTCCTAGACAGGGGTGGGTGAACACTGAAGCTTTCTTT.

This clonotype occurred many times. The rearrangement links TRBV27 to TRBJ1-6; D is uncertain. The V gene's germline CDR1 is MNHEY and CDR2 SMNVEV (reference sequence). There are 17 residues in the CDR3. Trimming shortened V by 2 bases and J by 0 bases, and 11 bases separated the two germline ends. The CDR3 protein is CASSLRRESSYNSPLHF. CDR3 nucleotide sequence: TGTGCCAGCAGTTTAAGACGGGAAAGCTCCTATAATTCACCCCTCCACTTT.

In its sample, this clonotype was seen many times. V and J are TRBV10-3 and TRBJ1-3; D is ambiguous. The CDR3 runs 11 residues. CDR1 and CDR2 (germline): ENHRY, SYGVKD. Trimming cost V 8 bases and J 4 bases, with 6 bases left between them. CDR3 sequence reads: CAIEVGNTIYF. DNA of the CDR3: TGTGCCATCGAAGTCGGAAACACCATATATTTT.

There are many counts of this clonotype. This chain uses TRBV6-2 or TRBV6-3 with TRBJ2-5; perhaps D is TRBD1 or TRBD2 (5 bases each). V lost 1 base and J lost 1, with 10 bases in between. CDR1 MNHEY and CDR2 SVGEGT come from the germline V gene. This CDR3 has 15 residues. CDR3 coding DNA: TGTGCCAGCAGTTACTGGGACGAGCCCCAAGAGACCCAGTACTTC. It specifies CASSYWDEPQETQYF.

The sample holds many counts of this clonotype. The chain couples TRBV19 to TRBJ2-1; possibly TRBD1 for D (6 bases). CDR1 is LNHDA and CDR2 is SQIVND in the germline V gene (reference sequence). Deletions cut 0 bases from V and 9 bases from J, with 15 bases between. The CDR3 extends over 15 amino acids. For the CDR3, the DNA is TGTGCCAGTAGTATAGACAGGGGCCATCTCGTTGAGCAGTTCTTC. Amino acids: CASSIDRGHLVEQFF.

This clonotype came up many times. This chain connects TRBV7-9 to TRBJ1-1; D is possibly TRBD1 (5 bases). V shed 5 bases and J shed 8 bases, with 18 bases lying between them. Germline V CDR1 and CDR2: SEHNR, FQNEAQ (reference sequence). This CDR3 comprises 14 residues. DNA for the CDR3: TGTGCCAGCAGCCCCTCCGGGGGAGGGAAAGAAGCTTTCTTT. Translating it yields CASSPSGGGKEAFF. Supplemented by reference TRBV7-9 and TRBJ1-1, the full variable domain reads DTGVSQNPRHKITKRGQNVTFRCDPISEHNRLYWYRQTLGQGPEFLTYFQNEAQLEKSRLLSDRFSAERPKGSFSTLEIQRTEQGDSAMYLCASSPSGGGKEAFFGQGTRLTVV.

This clonotype has at least ten counts. V usage is TRBV27 and J usage is TRBJ1-5, with TRBD1 matching 11 bases. This CDR3 has 14 amino acids. Germline V gives CDR1 MNHEY, CDR2 SMNVEV (reference sequence). The trim removed 6 bases at V and 4 bases at J, leaving 2 bases unmatched. CDR3 protein: CASSGTGGNQPQHF. The DNA for the CDR3 is TGTGCCAGCAGCGGGACAGGGGGTAATCAGCCCCAGCATTTT.

In its sample, this clonotype was seen many times. The rearrangement joins TRBV7-8 to TRBJ1-5; TRBD1 matches at 7 bases. The CDR3 is 17 residues long. V was pared by 4 bases and J by 0 bases, with 9 bases of the junction left unmatched. Germline CDR1 SGHVS, CDR2 FQNEAQ. CDR3 in DNA: TGTGCCAGCAGCTCGGGACAGAGCCTTTATAGCAATCAGCCCCAGCATTTT. Translation: CASSSGQSLYSNQPQHF.

This clonotype was seen at least ten times. The J gene is TRBJ2-7, the V gene TRBV2; D might be TRBD1 (7 bases). V was clipped by 1 base and J by 6 bases, with 13 bases between them. Germline CDR1 reads SNHLY; CDR2 reads FYNNEI. This CDR3 is 14 amino acids long. The chain's CDR3 is CASSEEGRGVEQYF. The CDR3, as DNA: TGTGCCAGCAGTGAAGAGGGCAGGGGGGTCGAGCAGTACTTC.